Following are 16 T cell receptor beta chains from one sample sequenced in a study of regulatory T cells in long-lasting Graves disease. TCR beta libraries were built with iRepertoire HTBI primers and Arm-PCR of CDR3 regions. One entry per CDR3 protein results from TCRdb running MiXCR on the multiplex PCR reads. The data hold fewer than 550,000 distinct CDR3 sequences, with about 16% observed a single time. Noted time point: newly diagnosed GD, antithyroid drugs for less than 3 months. There was RNA extracted from PBMCs, and the TCR library was made from it. The sample was also linked to a second study, of T cells in Graves' hyperthyroidism and ophthalmopathy.

This material consisted of peripheral blood mononuclear cells (PBMCs), taken at new diagnosis, from a patient treated with antithyroid drugs. The receptors were sampled from a woman aged 40-65 years with Graves disease.

This clonotype came up a few times. The chain recombines TRBV27 with TRBJ2-5; D may be TRBD1 or TRBD2 (5 bases each). The CDR3 runs 14 residues. Germline CDR1 and CDR2: MNHEY and SMNVEV (reference sequence). V lost 8 bases to trimming and J lost 4 bases, with 17 bases between them. CDR3 in DNA: TGTGCCAGCGGGCTTGTCGGGACCGGAGAGACCCAGTACTTC. The encoded protein is CASGLVGTGETQYF.

V gene TRBV12-3 or TRBV12-4 combines with J gene TRBJ2-7; TRBD2 matches at 12 bases. Trimming removed 5 bases from V and 6 bases from J; junction bases left unmatched: 5. The CDR3 length is 14 residues. The CDR3: CASSTLAGGLEQYF. CDR3 nucleotides: TGTGCCAGCAGTACTCTAGCGGGGGGGCTCGAGCAGTACTTC.

This clonotype showed up many times. The V call is TRBV9, the J call TRBJ2-5, with 13 bases matching TRBD2. Germline-derived CDR1 and CDR2 are SGDLS and YYNGEE. The CDR3 length is 17 residues. The V gene end was trimmed by 4 bases and the J gene end by 2 bases; junction bases not matched to a gene: 8. The CDR3 loop is CASSLGTSGMSQETQYF. CDR3 coding DNA: TGTGCCAGCAGCTTGGGGACTAGCGGGATGTCACAAGAGACCCAGTACTTC.

Of note for this clonotype: A much more abundant neighbour one base away suggests this may be a read error. The chain has TRBV2 and TRBJ1-5; D unclear. There are 12 residues in the CDR3. Germline CDR1 is SNHLY and CDR2 is FYNNEI. CDR3 bases: TGTGCCAGCAGTGTTCTAAATCAGCCCCAGCGTTTT. Translation gives CASSVLNQPQRF. Full variable domain (missing parts from reference TRBV2 and TRBJ1-5): EPEVTQTPSHQVTQMGQEVILRCVPISNHLYFYWYRQILGQKVEFLVSFYNNEISEKSEIFDDQFSVERPDGSNFTLKIRSTKLEDSAMYFCASSVLNQPQRFGDGTRLSIL.

This clonotype was recorded many times. V is TRBV20-1 and J is TRBJ2-3; 9 bases fit TRBD1. Germline loops: CDR1 DFQATT, CDR2 SNEGSKA (reference sequence). The ends lost 4 bases at V and 5 bases at J; junction bases unmatched: 4. CDR3 length: 13 amino acids. CDR3 loop: CSATGTGLDTQYF. The CDR3, as DNA: TGCAGTGCTACCGGGACAGGGCTAGATACGCAGTATTTT.

This clonotype has just a few counts. This chain joins TRBV7-9 and TRBJ2-1; no firm D call. V lost 5 bases to trimming and J lost 4 bases, with 15 bases between them. Germline CDR1 and CDR2: SEHNR and FQNEAQ (reference sequence). The CDR3 is 15 amino acids. DNA for the CDR3: TGTGCCAGCAGCGCCTTTCGGCGGTATTACAATGAGCAGTTCTTC. Encoded protein: CASSAFRRYYNEQFF.

In this sample, this clonotype turned up many times. CDR3 coding DNA: TGTGCCAGCAGTTACGCTAGTCCAGATACGCAGTATTTT. Translation: CASSYASPDTQYF. This chain links TRBV6-9 with TRBJ2-3; D not resolved. In germline, CDR1 is MNHGY, CDR2 SVAAGI. This CDR3 contains 13 residues. V was trimmed by 3 bases and J by 4 bases, leaving 8 bases between them.

This clonotype was recorded at least ten times. The chain couples TRBV7-3 to TRBJ1-1; 9 nucleotides line up with TRBD1. Germline CDR1 and CDR2: SGHTA and FQGTGA. The length of the CDR3 is 14 residues. J was trimmed by 5 bases and V by 5 bases; bases with no gene match: 6. CDR3 bases: TGTGCCAGCAGCACACAGGGGGCGCCGACTGAAGCTTTCTTT. Protein sequence: CASSTQGAPTEAFF.

The V and J genes are TRBV19 and TRBJ1-2; TRBD1 matches at 7 bases. CDR1 and CDR2 (germline): LNHDA, SQIVND (reference sequence). Trimming removed 7 bases from V and 2 bases from J; junction bases left unmatched: 10. This CDR3 has 15 residues. The CDR3 protein is CASTLFQGENYGYTF. For the CDR3, the DNA is TGTGCCAGTACCTTGTTTCAGGGGGAGAACTATGGCTACACCTTC.

The V gene is TRBV5-1, the J gene TRBJ2-6; tentative D call: TRBD1 (5 bases). V was pared by 0 bases and J by 4 bases, with 11 bases between. This CDR3 comprises 16 residues. Germline V gene sequence: CDR1 SGHRS, CDR2 YFSETQ. The DNA for the CDR3 is TGCGCCAGCAGCTTGGACAGGCAATCCGGGGCCAACGTCCTGACTTTC. Translating it yields CASSLDRQSGANVLTF.

This sequence joins TRBV28 and TRBJ1-6; the D is unclear. V was trimmed by 6 bases and J by 5 bases, leaving 17 bases between them. Germline V gene data show CDR1 as MDHEN and CDR2 as SYDVKM. CDR3 length: 16 residues. The CDR3 region is CASRSSGRENNSPLHF. The CDR3 bases are TGTGCCAGCAGATCCTCAGGACGGGAAAATAATTCACCCCTCCACTTT.

This clonotype was recorded at least ten times. The V call is TRBV6-1, the J call TRBJ2-2; possibly TRBD2 for D (6 bases). The length of the CDR3 is 11 residues. In germline, CDR1 is MNHNS, CDR2 SASEGT. With 7 bases removed from V and 6 bases from J, the gap between germline ends came to 6 bases. As DNA, the CDR3 is TGTGCCAGCATAGCGGCCGGGGAGCTGTTTTTT. Its protein is CASIAAGELFF.

V is TRBV19 and J is TRBJ2-7, with D maybe TRBD2 (6 bases). The germline CDR1 and CDR2 sequences are LNHDA and SQIVND (reference sequence). The V and J ends lost 7 bases and 0 bases respectively, with 16 bases between them. The CDR3 loop spans 15 amino acids. DNA of the CDR3: TGTGCCAGTACAGCGGGTACGGGGAGCTCCTACGAGCAGTACTTC. This gives the protein CASTAGTGSSYEQYF.

The CDR3 region has the DNA TGCGCCAGCAGCTTGGTTGGACAGGGAGAGTATCTGTTTTTT. Encoded protein: CASSLVGQGEYLFF. The chain combines TRBV5-1 with TRBJ1-4, with 8 bases lining up with TRBD1. With V trimmed by 0 bases and J by 14 bases, 9 bases remained unmatched. The CDR3 extends over 14 amino acids. Germline lookup yields CDR1 SGHRS and CDR2 YFSETQ.

This clonotype was seen a few times. The chain has TRBV20-1 and TRBJ2-4; TRBD1 might be the D (6 bases). Trimming removed 2 bases at V and 7 bases at J, with 18 bases between. Germline assignment: CDR1 DFQATT and CDR2 SNEGSKA (reference sequence). The CDR3 has 15 amino acids. The CDR3 coding sequence is TGCAGTGCTAGACAGCTACAGGGAATGGGGAACATTCAGTACTTC. Translating it yields CSARQLQGMGNIQYF.

This chain connects TRBV5-1 to TRBJ2-2, with D unclear. V shed 3 bases and J shed 0 bases, with 6 bases lying between them. From germline, CDR1 is SGHRS and CDR2 YFSETQ. The CDR3 consists of 14 residues. The CDR3 loop reads CASSSPPNTGELFF. CDR3 nucleotides: TGCGCCAGCAGCTCCCCGCCGAACACCGGGGAGCTGTTTTTT.